Listed here are 13 T cell receptor beta chains from one sample, sequenced in a study of blood T cell repertoires in COVID-19. The protocol was immunoSEQ multiplex PCR, while the TCRdb copy is restricted to in-frame clones and leaves out a portion. The sample carries about 260,000 clones, approximately 84% recorded once. Sequences were obtained from peripheral blood. The source is a human donor in a cohort sampled during active COVID-19.

The gene calls are TRBV9 and TRBJ2-2; the match to TRBD2 covers 9 bases. Germline loops: CDR1 SGDLS, CDR2 YYNGEE. The CDR3 spans 17 residues. Unmatched junction bases numbered 12, after V lost 3 bases and J lost 6 bases. The CDR3 region is CASSAHPLAGKAGELFF. CDR3 sequence (DNA): TGTGCCAGCAGCGCCCACCCTCTAGCGGGAAAAGCCGGGGAGCTGTTTTTT.

V usage is TRBV2 and J usage is TRBJ1-3; the D gene is possibly TRBD1 (5 bases). Germline V gene sequence: CDR1 SNHLY, CDR2 FYNNEI. The CDR3 loop spans 19 amino acids. The V end was cut by 2 bases, the J end by 1 base, with 21 bases between. The CDR3 nucleotides read TGTGCCAGCAGTGAATGGGGCAGTGCGTTGGGCTCGTCTGGAAACACCATATATTTT. Protein sequence: CASSEWGSALGSSGNTIYF.

The rearrangement links TRBV6-4 to TRBJ2-7; 8 bases map to TRBD2. The CDR3 consists of 15 residues. Germline-derived CDR1 and CDR2 are MRHNA and SNTAGT. J was trimmed by 4 bases and V by 5 bases; bases with no gene match: 10. As DNA, the CDR3 is TGTGCCAGCAGTACCCAACTAGCGGAGGGTTACGAGCAGTACTTC. Its translation is CASSTQLAEGYEQYF.

This chain uses TRBV19 with TRBJ1-2, with D maybe TRBD1 (5 bases). This CDR3 spans 13 amino acids. CDR1 is LNHDA, CDR2 SQIVND, per germline (reference sequence). Trimming shortened V by 3 bases and J by 4 bases, and 9 bases separated the two germline ends. The CDR3 reads CASSIDSFYGYTF. CDR3 bases: TGTGCCAGTAGTATCGACAGTTTCTATGGCTACACCTTC.

V and J are TRBV5-5 and TRBJ1-1; 7 positions agree with TRBD1. In germline, CDR1 is SGHKS, CDR2 YYEKEE (reference sequence). The ends lost 4 bases at V and 2 bases at J; junction bases unmatched: 5. CDR3 size: 14 residues. CDR3 loop: CASSVRDRNTEAFF. The CDR3 DNA sequence: TGTGCCAGCAGCGTCCGGGACAGAAACACTGAAGCTTTCTTT.

This chain joins TRBV18 and TRBJ1-6; D uncertain. The CDR3 extends over 15 amino acids. Trimming left V 3 bases short and J 3 bases short, with 9 bases between. Per the germline V gene, CDR1 is KGHSH and CDR2 is LQKENI. The CDR3 loop is CASSPLGDYNSPLHF. The CDR3 DNA sequence: TGTGCCAGCTCACCCCTCGGGGACTATAATTCACCCCTCCACTTT. Filled out from reference TRBV18 and TRBJ1-6, the complete variable domain reads NAGVMQNPRHLVRRRGQEARLRCSPMKGHSHVYWYRQLPEEGLKFMVYLQKENIIDESGMPKERFSAEFPKEGPSILRIQQVVRGDSAAYFCASSPLGDYNSPLHFGNGTRLTVT.

The chain employs TRBV4-2 and TRBJ1-1; 7 bases are a match to TRBD1. Germline CDR1 reads LGHNA; CDR2 reads YNFKEQ. V was clipped by 4 bases and J by 1 base; unmatched bases: 6. The CDR3 spans 15 residues. The CDR3 nucleotides read TGTGCCAGCAGCCCTGGGAGACAGGGGAACACTGAAGCTTTCTTT. Translating it yields CASSPGRQGNTEAFF.

J is TRBJ1-1 and V is TRBV24-1; D is possibly TRBD1 (5 bases). The CDR3 contains 11 residues. V lost 4 bases, J lost 9 bases, and 8 bases lay in between. CDR1 and CDR2 from the germline V gene are KGHDR and SFDVKD. For the CDR3, the DNA is TGTGCCACCAGTGAAGACAGACAAGCTTTCTTT. This gives the protein CATSEDRQAFF.

The V and J genes are TRBV5-1 and TRBJ2-7; no firm D call. V shed 4 bases and J shed 4 bases, with 21 bases lying between them. Germline CDR1 SGHRS, CDR2 YFSETQ. This CDR3 comprises 16 residues. The CDR3 DNA sequence: TGCGCCAGCAGCGGGCTAAACAGAAATAGGCCGTACGAGCAGTACTTC. Protein: CASSGLNRNRPYEQYF. The whole variable domain, remainder taken from reference TRBV5-1 and TRBJ2-7, is KAGVTQTPRYLIKTRGQQVTLSCSPISGHRSVSWYQQTPGQGLQFLFEYFSETQRNKGNFPGRFSGRQFSNSRSEMNVSTLELGDSALYLCASSGLNRNRPYEQYFGPGTRLTVT.

The chain has TRBV10-3 and TRBJ1-1, with no clear D. V was trimmed by 0 bases and J by 0 bases, leaving 5 bases between them. Per the germline V gene, CDR1 is ENHRY and CDR2 is SYGVKD. This CDR3 has 14 residues. The CDR3 DNA follows: TGTGCCATCAGTGAGTCGTTCATGAACACTGAAGCTTTCTTT. This sequence encodes CAISESFMNTEAFF.

This clone was seen only a few times. The chain recombines TRBV14 with TRBJ2-1; D is perhaps TRBD1 (6 bases). In germline, CDR1 is SGHDN, CDR2 FVKESK. The V end lost 0 bases, the J end lost 7 bases, and 7 bases lay between the germline ends. This CDR3 is built from 13 residues. CDR3 coding DNA: TGTGCCAGCAGCCAAGACCAGGGGAATGAGCAGTTCTTC. It codes for CASSQDQGNEQFF. The entire variable domain, with the rest obtained from reference TRBV14 and TRBJ2-1, is as follows: EAGVTQFPSHSVIEKGQTVTLRCDPISGHDNLYWYRRVMGKEIKFLLHFVKESKQDESGMPNNRFLAERTGGTYSTLKVQPAELEDSGVYFCASSQDQGNEQFFGPGTRLTVL.

The gene calls are TRBV7-9 and TRBJ1-3; D gene ambiguous. The germline V gene encodes CDR1 SEHNR and CDR2 FQNEAQ (reference sequence). The CDR3 is made up of 16 amino acids. V lost 2 bases and J 0 bases, leaving 11 bases between the germline ends. The CDR3 nucleotides read TGTGCCAGCAGCTTAAGCGGATCAGCCTCTGGAAACACCATATATTTT. Translation: CASSLSGSASGNTIYF.

The V gene is TRBV28, the J gene TRBJ2-3; tentatively, D is TRBD2 (5 bases). This CDR3 contains 15 residues. V lost 1 base, J lost 2 bases, and 10 bases lay in between. Germline CDR1 reads MDHEN; CDR2 reads SYDVKM. The CDR3 DNA is TGTGCCAGCAGTTTATTTCGGGGATACACAGATACGCAGTATTTT. Translating it yields CASSLFRGYTDTQYF. The full variable domain, its missing parts supplied by reference TRBV28 and TRBJ2-3, is DVKVTQSSRYLVKRTGEKVFLECVQDMDHENMFWYRQDPGLGLRLIYFSYDVKMKEKGDIPEGYSVSREKKERFSLILESASTNQTSMYLCASSLFRGYTDTQYFGPGTRLTVL.